The present TCR beta chain was sequenced within a study of T cell repertoires in cytomegalovirus infection. Whole-study context: Indications of both CMV infection and matching HLA type were provided by public TCR beta signatures.

Study-level points and caveats: Across the ex vivo response, the dominant clonotypes were HLA-C-restricted CMV-specific TCR beta clonotypes.

MiXCR, run by TCRdb on the reads, gives a single entry per CDR3 protein. In the table there are about 150,000 distinct CDR3 sequences, approximately 17% of which are singletons. About this clonotype itself: Antigen: not known.

Germline lookup yields CDR1 SGHVS and CDR2 FNYEAQ. V trimming: 7 bases; J trimming: 5 bases; junction bases outside the gene matches: 4. The CDR3 extends over 13 amino acids. The sequenced sample consisted of CD8+ T cells from PBMCs. This receptor was taken from a human donor in good health (CMV status not recorded). Some clones in this sample may be carry-over from other donors' samples. The chain carries TRBV7-6 and TRBJ2-5, with 10 bases lining up with TRBD2. The chain's CDR3 is CASTISGRETQYF. The CDR3, as DNA: TGTGCCAGCACCATTAGCGGGAGGGAGACCCAGTACTTC.